These T cell receptor beta chains were read from a single sample in a study of shared clonotypes between healthy human individuals. Profiled with immunoSEQ multiplex PCR; TCRdb holds only in-frame clones, not every one. The table lists fewer than 400,000 clones, less than 85% of them singletons. Sequencing was carried out using memory CD4+ T cells sorted from blood. These receptors originate from a man aged 25-45 years in good health. CDR3s include the opening cysteine and the closing phenylalanine or tryptophan. A D gene is named only where the DNA matches it firmly. Where a row states a size, it is once, few, many or the class of an expanded clone; other rows omit it.

>TRBD2|NA|TRBV11-2|TRBJ2-1
TGTGCCAGCAGCTTAATCCCTAGCGGAGACAATGAGCAGTTCTTC
CASSLIPSGDNEQFF
>NA|once|TRBV6-1|TRBJ1-1
TGTGCCGGCTGCATGGGACGGGACACTGAAGCTTTCTTT
CAGCMGRDTEAFF
>TRBD2|NA|TRBV28|TRBJ2-1
TGTGCCAGCAGAAGACTAGCGGGAGGGTTTGAGCAGTTCTTC
CASRRLAGGFEQFF
>TRBD2|NA|TRBV27|TRBJ2-7
TGTGCCAGCGGACGGGCTAGCGGGAGCCGCGAGCAGTACTTC
CASGRASGSREQYF
>NA|NA|TRBV7-8|TRBJ1-5
TGTGCCAGCAGCTTTTACATCTCAGTTAGCAATCAGCCCCAGCATTTT
CASSFYISVSNQPQHF
>TRBD1|NA|TRBV5-6|TRBJ2-2
TGTGCCAGCAGCTTGGAACAGGGGGTCCAAAACGGCGGGGAGCTGTTTTTT
CASSLEQGVQNGGELFF
>NA|many|TRBV5-5|TRBJ1-5
TGTGCCAGCAGCTTGGACAGTATTCAGCCCCAGCATTTT
CASSLDSIQPQHF
>NA|NA|TRBV5-4|TRBJ2-3
TGTGCCAGCAGCTTTTATGATATTTGGGCAGATACGCAGTATTTT
CASSFYDIWADTQYF
>TRBD1|NA|TRBV7-3|TRBJ2-2
TGTGCCAGCAGCCTCCAAAGACAGGGCGAGGCCGGGGAGCTGTTTTTT
CASSLQRQGEAGELFF
>NA|NA|TRBV19|TRBJ1-2
TGTGCCACCAAGCTCTCGGGTAGGGGGAACTATGGCTACACCTTC
CATKLSGRGNYGYTF
>TRBD2|once|TRBV5-4|TRBJ2-1
TGTGCCAGCAGCCCAACTAGCGGGAGGGCCAGTGAGCAGTTCTTC
CASSPTSGRASEQFF
>TRBD1|many|TRBV7-2|TRBJ2-1
TGTGCCAGCAGCTTGGACAGGGGGCTCTACAATGAGCAGTTCTTC
CASSLDRGLYNEQFF
>TRBD2|NA|TRBV5-4|TRBJ2-1
TGTGCCAGCAGCTCCGGGACTAGCTTCAATGAGCAGTTCTTC
CASSSGTSFNEQFF
>TRBD2|NA|TRBV9|TRBJ2-7
TGTGCCAGCAGCGTAGAGGACGGGAGGGTTCAGGGAGGCGAGCAGTACTTC
CASSVEDGRVQGGEQYF
>NA|NA|TRBV14|TRBJ2-1
TGTGCCAGCAGCCAAGTAGTAGGGGGCAATGAGCAGTTCTTC
CASSQVVGGNEQFF
>TRBD2|NA|TRBV28|TRBJ2-1
TGTGCCAGCAGCTTAAGGACTAGCGGGGGATTAAATGAGCAGTTCTTC
CASSLRTSGGLNEQFF
>NA|NA|TRBV2|TRBJ1-2
TGTGCCAGCAGTGGTACAACAGGGTATATCGGCTACACCTTC
CASSGTTGYIGYTF
>NA|many|TRBV10-3|TRBJ2-2
TGTGCCATCAGTGGGCTTGGTGGGACCGGGGAGCTGTTTTTT
CAISGLGGTGELFF
>TRBD1|NA|TRBV28|TRBJ1-4
TGTGCCAGCAGTTCTGGGACAGGGTTAGGGGATGAAAAACTGTTTTTT
CASSSGTGLGDEKLFF
>NA|NA|TRBV4-1|TRBJ2-7
TGCGCCAGCAGCCAAAAGACAGTCTCCTACGAGCAGTACTTC
CASSQKTVSYEQYF
>NA|NA|TRBV5-1|TRBJ1-1
TGCGCCAGCAGCTTGGTCTTAGGAGGACAGAACACTGAAGCTTTCTTT
CASSLVLGGQNTEAFF
>NA|few|TRBV9|TRBJ2-2
TGTGCCAGCAGCGTAATAGGAAGCACCGGGGAGCTGTTTTTT
CASSVIGSTGELFF
>NA|NA|TRBV2|TRBJ2-5
TGTGCCAGCAGAGAAATAGGGGAGACCCAGTACTTC
CASREIGETQYF
>NA|NA|TRBV5-1|TRBJ1-2
TGCGCCAGCAGCCAAGACAACCCGGCCTATGGCTACACCTTC
CASSQDNPAYGYTF
>NA|few|TRBV4-3|TRBJ1-2
TGCGCCAGCAGCCAAGGGTTGGGGGGCGCTGATGGCTACACCTTC
CASSQGLGGADGYTF
>NA|NA|TRBV29-1|TRBJ1-2
TGCAGCGTTGAAGATCGCACAGGTCGTCCATATGGCTACACCTTC
CSVEDRTGRPYGYTF
>NA|NA|TRBV25-1|TRBJ2-2
TGTGCCAGCAGGGGGAGTGGTACCGGGGAGCTGTTTTTT
CASRGSGTGELFF
>NA|NA|TRBV7-2|TRBJ2-5
TGTGCCAGCAGCCGGGGACTGGCACAAGAGACCCAGTACTTC
CASSRGLAQETQYF
>NA|NA|TRBV5-6|TRBJ2-2
TGTGCCAGCCACAGGGTTACCGGGGAGCTGTTTTTT
CASHRVTGELFF
>TRBD2|NA|TRBV4-1|TRBJ2-2
TGCGCCAGCAGCCACGGACTAGCGAGAAACACCGGGGAGCTGTTTTTT
CASSHGLARNTGELFF
>TRBD2|NA|TRBV5-4|TRBJ2-1
TGTGCCAGCAGCTCCGCCGGGACTAGCTACAATGAGCAGTTCTTC
CASSSAGTSYNEQFF